These 16 T cell receptor beta chains were all obtained from the same sample, sequenced in a study of graft-versus-host responses after intestinal transplantation. Antigen specificity for these receptors is unknown. Using immunoSEQ multiplex PCR, the repertoire was profiled, and TCRdb retains in-frame clones only, with some absent. The data hold about 86,000 clones, with less than 90% observed a single time. This material consisted of unstimulated CD4+ T cells sorted from spleen or lymph node cells, taken before transplant. The receptors were gathered from a human donor who was the organ donor for an intestinal transplant.

This sequence joins TRBV28 and TRBJ1-5, with a weak D call TRBD1 (5 bases). Germline loops: CDR1 MDHEN, CDR2 SYDVKM. Trimming pared 9 bases from V and 5 bases from J, leaving 20 bases between. The CDR3 runs 15 residues. The CDR3 region is CASIGGGNPYQPQHF. CDR3 DNA: TGTGCCAGTATTGGGGGAGGGAATCCTTATCAGCCCCAGCATTTT.

For the CDR3, the DNA is TGTGCCAGCAGCTTACAGGGAGGGAGGACCACTGAAGCTTTCTTT. Encoded protein: CASSLQGGRTTEAFF. V is TRBV2 and J is TRBJ1-1, with D maybe TRBD1 (6 bases). There are 15 residues in the CDR3. The ends were cut back, 6 bases at V and 4 bases at J, with 18 bases in the middle. Germline CDR1 and CDR2: SNHLY and FYNNEI.

To note about this clone: Distinct nucleotide sequences in the sample also encode this CDR3. The CDR3 DNA reads as TGTGCCAGCAGCTTAGGACAGGGGTATGGCTACACCTTC. Its translation is CASSLGQGYGYTF. The chain uses TRBV11-3 and TRBJ1-2, with TRBD1 identical over 8 bases. Trimming cost V 1 base and J 5 bases; bases outside gene matches: 0. The CDR3 contains 13 residues. From germline, CDR1 is SGHNT and CDR2 YENEEA.

The rearrangement uses TRBV18 and TRBJ1-4; possible D gene TRBD1, 5 bases. CDR3 length equals 15 residues. The V and J ends lost 3 bases and 5 bases respectively, with 13 bases between them. CDR1 and CDR2 (germline): KGHSH, LQKENI. CDR3 bases: TGTGCCAGCTCACCTTCAGTCAGGGAAAATGAAAAACTGTTTTTT. Amino acids: CASSPSVRENEKLFF.

The rearrangement joins TRBV19 to TRBJ1-5; possibly TRBD1 for D (5 bases). This CDR3 has 14 residues. V was trimmed by 9 bases and J by 3 bases, leaving 15 bases between them. The germline CDR1 and CDR2 sequences are LNHDA and SQIVND (reference sequence). The chain's CDR3 is CASGGVGLNQPQHF. CDR3 coding DNA: TGTGCCAGCGGGGGGGTTGGGCTCAATCAGCCCCAGCATTTT.

The gene calls are TRBV9 and TRBJ2-1, with 15 bases aligning to TRBD2. Unmatched junction bases numbered 7, after V lost 2 bases and J lost 7 bases. There are 17 residues in the CDR3. Per germline, CDR1 SGDLS and CDR2 YYNGEE. The CDR3 sequence: CASSVSGTSGRRNEQFF. CDR3 nucleotide sequence: TGTGCCAGCAGCGTGTCCGGGACTAGCGGGAGGAGGAATGAGCAGTTCTTC.

V gene TRBV2 combines with J gene TRBJ1-5, with 9 bases fitting TRBD1. The CDR3 is 15 residues long. CDR1 and CDR2 (germline): SNHLY, FYNNEI. V was pared by 6 bases and J by 2 bases, with 5 bases of the junction left unmatched. CDR3 amino acids: CASSGTGHGNQPQHF. The CDR3 DNA reads TGTGCCAGCAGCGGGACAGGGCATGGCAATCAGCCCCAGCATTTT.

The rearrangement uses TRBV5-5 and TRBJ1-2; D is unclear. The germline gives CDR1 SGHKS, CDR2 YYEKEE (reference sequence). The CDR3 runs to 13 residues. Trimming removed 6 bases at V and 1 base at J, with 10 bases between. CDR3 nucleotide sequence: TGTGCCAGCATCAGATCCGATAACTATGGCTACACCTTC. It codes for CASIRSDNYGYTF.

The V and J genes are TRBV7-8 and TRBJ2-3; possible D gene TRBD2, 6 bases. Germline V lookup: CDR1 SGHVS, CDR2 FQNEAQ. This CDR3 has 12 residues. Deletions cut 5 bases from V and 8 bases from J, with 11 bases between. DNA for the CDR3: TGTGCCAGCAGCGGAAAGCGGGTTACGCAGTATTTT. This encodes CASSGKRVTQYF.

The J gene is TRBJ1-6, the V gene TRBV4-1, with 7 bases that match TRBD1. The CDR3 runs to 17 residues. J lost 8 bases, V lost 1 base, and 11 bases had no gene match. Germline V gene lookup returns CDR1 MGHRA and CDR2 YSYEKL. As DNA, the CDR3 is TGCGCCAGCAGCCAAGGCCTCATCGGCCAGGGGGATTCACCCCTCCACTTT. Translating it yields CASSQGLIGQGDSPLHF.

This chain links TRBV6-5 with TRBJ2-3; the match to TRBD2 covers 7 bases. There are 15 residues in the CDR3. Germline CDR1 reads MNHEY; CDR2 reads SVGAGI. Trimming took 7 bases from V and 0 from J; bases not matched to a gene: 7. The CDR3, as DNA: TGTGCCAGCACCGGTACGGGGGGAAGCACAGATACGCAGTATTTT. Its translation is CASTGTGGSTDTQYF.

V gene TRBV7-2 combines with J gene TRBJ1-2; D uncertain. The CDR3 is made up of 13 amino acids. V lost 4 bases and J lost 4, with 10 bases in between. Germline CDR1 is SGHTA and CDR2 is FQGNSA. CDR3 sequence reads: CASSSPGSYGYTF. CDR3 coding DNA: TGTGCCAGCAGCTCCCCCGGTTCCTATGGCTACACCTTC.

This chain joins TRBV18 and TRBJ1-2; no reliable D call. CDR3 length: 11 amino acids. CDR1 is KGHSH, CDR2 LQKENI, per germline. The V gene lost 5 bases and the J gene lost 3 bases, with 4 bases spanning the gap. The CDR3 DNA follows: TGTGCCAGCTCAGACTACTATGGCTACACCTTC. Translating gives CASSDYYGYTF.

The CDR3, as DNA: TGTGCCGGTGACAGGGGGCTAGGGACTGAAGCTTTCTTT. Its protein is CAGDRGLGTEAFF. V usage is TRBV6-6 and J usage is TRBJ1-1; 10 nucleotides match TRBD1. Germline V CDR1 and CDR2: MNHNY, SVGAGI (reference sequence). Losses at the gene ends were 11 bases for V and 5 bases for J; bases not matched to a gene: 8. This CDR3 has 13 amino acids.

V gene TRBV7-3 combines with J gene TRBJ2-3; the D gene is possibly TRBD2 (5 bases). The V end was cut by 5 bases, the J end by 6 bases, with 15 bases between. Germline assignment: CDR1 SGHTA and CDR2 FQGTGA. The CDR3 consists of 14 residues. CDR3: CASSPSGHGDTQYF. CDR3 nucleotides: TGTGCCAGCAGCCCGAGCGGTCACGGGGATACGCAGTATTTT.

The chain combines TRBV29-1 with TRBJ2-1, with TRBD1 identical over 7 bases. The germline gives CDR1 SQVTM, CDR2 ANQGSEA. The CDR3 contains 17 residues. Trimming took 5 bases from V and 2 from J; bases not matched to a gene: 15. Here the CDR3 reads CSVRPLPTGFPYNEQFF. The CDR3 coding sequence is TGCAGCGTTAGGCCTTTGCCGACAGGGTTCCCCTACAATGAGCAGTTCTTC.